This TCR beta chain was found in a study of blood T cell repertoires in COVID-19. Study background: In each case, the material was cDNA or gDNA derived from T cells, B-cell-depleted T cells, or PBMCs.

This clone was detected only once. Authors' processing steps: By means of reference gene primer amplification, nucleated cell counts were estimated. Repertoires were generated with immunoSEQ multiplex PCR, while TCRdb's copy carries only in-frame clones and drops some. V, J and clone size reflect that table, while D and trimming were determined from the DNA. The table has around 190,000 clones, roughly nine tenths seen once. The material sequenced was peripheral blood. The source of this sequence is a man aged 30 to 45 with acute or convalescent COVID-19.

CDR3 loop: CASSLSLDEQFF. CDR3 nucleotide sequence: TGCGCCAGCAGCTTGTCACTAGATGAGCAGTTCTTC. The chain employs TRBV5-1 and TRBJ2-1, with D tentatively TRBD2 (5 bases). Germline CDR1 and CDR2: SGHRS and YFSETQ. This CDR3 region has 12 residues. Deletions cut 1 base from V and 8 bases from J, with 7 bases between.